The following is a T cell receptor beta chain sequence with its context. V trimming: 9 bases; J trimming: 4 bases; junction bases outside the gene matches: 8. The CDR3 is 15 residues long. Germline CDR1 LNHDA, CDR2 SQIVND (reference sequence). This specimen belongs to a study of blood T cell repertoires in COVID-19. The method was immunoSEQ multiplex PCR; TCRdb's version includes in-frame clones alone and lacks a portion of them. In the table there are a few hundred thousand clones, 80% to 90% of which are singletons. The chain employs TRBV19 and TRBJ2-1; 11 bases line up with TRBD2. This TCR derives from a woman aged 30 to 39 with COVID-19, enrolled during active disease. Sequenced: peripheral blood. CDR3 in DNA: TGTGCCAGCAGTCCGGGACTAGCGGAGTACAATGAGCAGTTCTTC. Its protein product is CASSPGLAEYNEQFF.